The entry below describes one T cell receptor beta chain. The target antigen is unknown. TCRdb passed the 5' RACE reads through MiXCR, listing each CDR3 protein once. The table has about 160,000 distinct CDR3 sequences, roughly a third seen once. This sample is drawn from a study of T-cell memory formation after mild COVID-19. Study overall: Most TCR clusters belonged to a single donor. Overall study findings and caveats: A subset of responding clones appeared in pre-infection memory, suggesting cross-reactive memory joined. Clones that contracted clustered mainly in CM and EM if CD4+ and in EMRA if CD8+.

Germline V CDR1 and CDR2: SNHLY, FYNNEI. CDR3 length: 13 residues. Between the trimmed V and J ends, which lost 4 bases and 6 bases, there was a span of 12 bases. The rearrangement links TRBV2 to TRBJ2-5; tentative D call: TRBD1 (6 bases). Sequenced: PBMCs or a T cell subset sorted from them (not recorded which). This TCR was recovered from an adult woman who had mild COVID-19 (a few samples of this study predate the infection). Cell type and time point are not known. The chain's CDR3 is CASSGGGQKTQYF. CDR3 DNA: TGTGCCAGCAGTGGAGGGGGACAAAAGACCCAGTACTTC.